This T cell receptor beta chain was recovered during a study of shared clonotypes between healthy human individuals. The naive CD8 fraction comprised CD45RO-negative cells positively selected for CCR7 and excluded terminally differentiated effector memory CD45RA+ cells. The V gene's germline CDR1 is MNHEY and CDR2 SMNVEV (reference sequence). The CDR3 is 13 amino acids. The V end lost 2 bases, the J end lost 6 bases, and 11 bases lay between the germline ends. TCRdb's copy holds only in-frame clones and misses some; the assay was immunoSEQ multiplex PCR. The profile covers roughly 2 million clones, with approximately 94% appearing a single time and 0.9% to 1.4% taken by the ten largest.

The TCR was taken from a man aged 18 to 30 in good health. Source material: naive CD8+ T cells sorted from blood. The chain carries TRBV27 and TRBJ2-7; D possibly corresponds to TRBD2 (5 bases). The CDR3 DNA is TGTGCCAGCAGTTTAGGCGGGTTTGGCGAGCAGTACTTC. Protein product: CASSLGGFGEQYF.